Below are 25 T cell receptor beta chains sequenced from a single sample in a study of shared clonotypes between healthy human individuals. Produced via immunoSEQ multiplex PCR; TCRdb's table is partial and in-frame only. This table holds under 2,000,000 clones, about 95% found once. Terminally differentiated effector memory CD45RA+ cells were excluded from the naive CD8 cells, which were CD45RO-negative and positively selected for CCR7. The sample consisted of naive CD8+ T cells sorted from blood. These receptors all come from a man aged 18 to 30 in good health.

This chain connects TRBV30 to TRBJ2-2; D is possibly TRBD1 (8 bases). V gave up 5 bases and J gave up 1 base, with 14 bases separating them. The CDR3 has 15 residues. Germline lookup yields CDR1 GTSNPN and CDR2 SVGIG (reference sequence). The CDR3 DNA reads as TGTGCCTGGCCGACAGGGGAGGGGAACACCGGGGAGCTGTTTTTT. Translated: CAWPTGEGNTGELFF.

This clone was recorded once. The chain is built from TRBV11-2 and TRBJ2-7, with 9 bases that match TRBD2. The germline gives CDR1 SGHAT, CDR2 FQNNGV. The CDR3 extends over 15 amino acids. The V gene end was trimmed by 5 bases and the J gene end by 4 bases; junction bases not matched to a gene: 9. CDR3 sequence: CASSPSAGGRYEQYF. For the CDR3, the DNA is TGTGCCAGCAGCCCCTCAGCGGGGGGCCGGTACGAGCAGTACTTC.

V is TRBV5-1 and J is TRBJ2-3; 9 nucleotides align to TRBD1. The V gene end was trimmed by 4 bases and the J gene end by 0 bases; junction bases not matched to a gene: 6. The CDR3 runs 16 residues. The germline CDR1 and CDR2 sequences are SGHRS and YFSETQ. The CDR3 is CASSETGGPSTDTQYF. The DNA of the CDR3 is TGCGCCAGCAGCGAAACAGGGGGCCCTAGCACAGATACGCAGTATTTT.

In this sample, this clone turned up once. CDR3 region: CASSLVWPNNEQFF. The CDR3 DNA follows: TGTGCCAGCAGCTTGGTTTGGCCGAACAATGAGCAGTTCTTC. The chain has TRBV5-6 and TRBJ2-1; no reliable D call. Germline V gene lookup returns CDR1 SGHDT and CDR2 YYEEEE. This CDR3 has 14 residues. Trimming left V 0 bases short and J 5 bases short, with 9 bases between.

Turning to this clone: Other DNA sequences in this sample translate to the same CDR3. The CDR3 coding sequence is TGCAGCGTTAGGGTGAACACTGAAGCTTTCTTT. Translation gives CSVRVNTEAFF. The chain employs TRBV29-1 and TRBJ1-1; D not resolved. This CDR3 is 11 amino acids long. Trimming removed 5 bases from V and 0 bases from J, with 4 bases in between. Germline V CDR1 and CDR2: SQVTM, ANQGSEA.

CDR3 loop: CASSLGLAGANTGELFF. The CDR3 coding sequence is TGTGCCAGCAGCTTGGGCCTAGCGGGGGCGAACACCGGGGAGCTGTTTTTT. The chain joins TRBV5-6 to TRBJ2-2; TRBD2 agrees at 10 bases. Germline CDR1 reads SGHDT; CDR2 reads YYEEEE. Trimming at V came to 0 bases and at J to 0 bases, leaving 2 bases not matched to a gene. The CDR3 runs 17 residues.

CDR3 sequence reads: CASSYIYNEQFF. In DNA, the CDR3 is TGTGCCAGCAGCTATATCTACAATGAGCAGTTCTTC. The gene calls are TRBV7-9 and TRBJ2-1; D not certain. This CDR3 spans 12 amino acids. Between the trimmed V and J ends, which lost 4 bases and 3 bases, there was a span of 4 bases. Germline CDR1 SEHNR, CDR2 FQNEAQ (reference sequence).

This chain links TRBV27 with TRBJ2-1; D is unclear. The V gene's germline CDR1 is MNHEY and CDR2 SMNVEV (reference sequence). Trimming took off 5 bases at V and 7 bases at J, with 9 bases between the two ends. This CDR3 has 12 residues. The CDR3 is CASSMFGNEQFF. Here the CDR3 DNA reads TGTGCCAGCAGTATGTTTGGGAATGAGCAGTTCTTC.

This clone was observed a single time. This sequence joins TRBV6-6 and TRBJ2-5; 7 bases agree with TRBD2. Trimming took 2 bases from V and 2 from J; bases not matched to a gene: 5. CDR1 and CDR2 from the germline V gene are MNHNY and SVGAGI (reference sequence). The CDR3 is 15 amino acids. The CDR3 DNA is TGTGCCAGCAGTTACGTGGCGGGAGTTCAAGAGACCCAGTACTTC. Translated: CASSYVAGVQETQYF.

This chain uses TRBV7-2 with TRBJ2-2; D is unclear. The CDR3 is 13 amino acids. V lost 1 base, J lost 6 bases, and 6 bases lay in between. From germline, CDR1 is SGHTA and CDR2 FQGNSA. This CDR3 reads CASSLVIPGELFF. The DNA of the CDR3 is TGTGCCAGCAGCTTAGTAATCCCCGGGGAGCTGTTTTTT.

With respect to this clone: Other DNA variants within this sample encode the same CDR3. The rearrangement uses TRBV19 and TRBJ2-7; the D call may be TRBD1 or TRBD2 (5 bases each). The CDR3 is 14 residues long. The ends were cut back, 3 bases at V and 1 base at J, with 10 bases in the middle. The germline V gene has CDR1 LNHDA and CDR2 SQIVND (reference sequence). The CDR3: CASSILGTSYEQYF. CDR3 in DNA: TGTGCCAGTAGTATCTTGGGGACGTCCTACGAGCAGTACTTC.

J is TRBJ1-4 and V is TRBV4-1, with 7 positions matching TRBD1. Germline CDR1 reads MGHRA; CDR2 reads YSYEKL. V lost 3 bases and J lost 6; bases outside the gene matches: 10. The CDR3 runs to 16 residues. The CDR3: CASSHIPGQGDEKLFF. The CDR3 coding sequence is TGCGCCAGCAGCCATATCCCTGGGCAGGGGGATGAAAAACTGTTTTTT.

The gene calls are TRBV7-8 and TRBJ2-7; a possible D gene is TRBD1 (6 bases). Trimming took off 0 bases at V and 3 bases at J, with 9 bases between the two ends. CDR3 length: 14 amino acids. Germline CDR1 and CDR2: SGHVS and FQNEAQ. CDR3 residues: CASSLAGTHYEQYF. In DNA form, the CDR3 reads TGTGCCAGCAGCTTAGCCGGGACACACTACGAGCAGTACTTC.

The chain employs TRBV4-1 and TRBJ2-2; TRBD2 matches at 9 bases. Trimming at V came to 4 bases and at J to 7 bases, leaving 7 bases not matched to a gene. From germline, CDR1 is MGHRA and CDR2 YSYEKL. The CDR3 is made up of 15 amino acids. In nucleotides, the CDR3 is TGCGCCAGCAGCCCCGTAGCGGGGGTAGTCGGGGAGCTGTTTTTT. It encodes CASSPVAGVVGELFF.

The gene calls are TRBV7-8 and TRBJ2-7; 9 bases agree with TRBD1. The CDR3 consists of 15 residues. V trimming: 9 bases; J trimming: 0 bases; junction bases outside the gene matches: 9. The germline V gene encodes CDR1 SGHVS and CDR2 FQNEAQ. The CDR3 sequence is CASKPGTGYSYEQYF. The CDR3 nucleotides read TGTGCCAGTAAACCCGGGACAGGGTACTCCTACGAGCAGTACTTC.

The chain joins TRBV13 to TRBJ2-7; the D gene is possibly TRBD1 (5 bases). V was cut by 3 bases and J by 2 bases, with 11 bases left in between. The CDR3 length is 14 residues. CDR1 is PRHDT, CDR2 FYEKMQ, per germline (reference sequence). The CDR3 nucleotides are TGTGCCAGCAGCTTCTCAGGGATTCCCTACGAGCAGTACTTC. Translated, it gives CASSFSGIPYEQYF.

Regarding this clone: Since a much larger clone is just one base distant, this may be a read error. The chain combines TRBV6-5 with TRBJ2-2; possibly TRBD2 for D (5 bases). This CDR3 contains 14 residues. V was cut by 2 bases and J by 1 base, with 5 bases left in between. Looked up from germline, CDR1 is MNHEY and CDR2 is SVGAGI. The CDR3 protein is CASSYRENTGELFF. The DNA for the CDR3 is TGTGCCAGCAGTTACCGGGAGAACACCGGGGAGCTGTTTTTT.

The chain recombines TRBV11-3 with TRBJ1-2; D gene ambiguous. Germline loops: CDR1 SGHNT, CDR2 YENEEA. Trimming left V 1 base short and J 2 bases short, with 11 bases between. This CDR3 has 15 residues. CDR3 loop: CASSLAGRWNYGYTF. The CDR3 bases are TGTGCCAGCAGCTTAGCGGGCAGATGGAACTATGGCTACACCTTC.

The rearrangement links TRBV7-2 to TRBJ1-6; D gene ambiguous. The length of the CDR3 is 17 residues. CDR1 SGHTA and CDR2 FQGNSA come from the germline V gene. V lost 2 bases and J lost 5, with 16 bases in between. The CDR3 spells CASSLRGPDTDNSPLHF. Written as DNA, the CDR3 is TGTGCCAGCAGCTTAAGAGGGCCCGACACCGATAATTCACCCCTCCACTTT.

To note about this clone: Other DNA sequences in the sample encode the same CDR3. The chain links TRBV28 to TRBJ2-7; unclear D gene. Germline V gene data show CDR1 as MDHEN and CDR2 as SYDVKM. Trimming removed 3 bases at V and 2 bases at J, with 8 bases between. This CDR3 spans 13 amino acids. CDR3 bases: TGTGCCAGCAGTTTTTTAGGCCCCTACGAGCAGTACTTC. Translation: CASSFLGPYEQYF.

The chain carries TRBV28 and TRBJ2-7, with a weak D call TRBD1 (6 bases). The CDR3 spans 15 residues. The V and J ends lost 6 bases and 0 bases respectively, with 15 bases between them. Germline-derived CDR1 and CDR2 are MDHEN and SYDVKM. CDR3 in amino acids: CASRSRGLGSYEQYF. The CDR3 bases are TGTGCCAGCAGAAGCAGGGGCCTAGGCTCCTACGAGCAGTACTTC. The whole variable domain, filled in from reference TRBV28 and TRBJ2-7, reads DVKVTQSSRYLVKRTGEKVFLECVQDMDHENMFWYRQDPGLGLRLIYFSYDVKMKEKGDIPEGYSVSREKKERFSLILESASTNQTSMYLCASRSRGLGSYEQYFGPGTRLTVT.

The chain couples TRBV7-9 to TRBJ2-1; TRBD2 aligns across 11 bases. The V segment lost 5 bases and the J segment 2 bases; nucleotides outside the gene matches: 5. CDR1 is SEHNR, CDR2 FQNEAQ, per germline (reference sequence). This CDR3 comprises 16 residues. CDR3 amino acids: CASSAGTSGTYNEQFF. CDR3 in DNA: TGTGCCAGCAGCGCCGGGACTAGCGGTACCTACAATGAGCAGTTCTTC.

The chain couples TRBV5-6 to TRBJ1-3; TRBD1 matches at 12 bases. V lost 3 bases to trimming and J lost 4 bases; unmatched junction nucleotides: 5. Germline values: CDR1 SGHDT, CDR2 YYEEEE. This CDR3 is 16 amino acids long. The CDR3 coding sequence is TGTGCCAGCAGCTGGGGACAGGGGGCGCGAGGAAACACCATATATTTT. Amino acids: CASSWGQGARGNTIYF.

The chain has TRBV4-1 and TRBJ2-3; 8 bases match TRBD1. CDR1 MGHRA and CDR2 YSYEKL come from the germline V gene. This CDR3 has 18 residues. The V and J ends lost 0 bases and 1 base, in that order; junction bases with no gene match: 9. The CDR3 bases are TGCGCCAGCAGCCAAGATAGATTGGACAGGGTTGGCACAGATACGCAGTATTTT. Amino acid sequence: CASSQDRLDRVGTDTQYF.

This clone was observed a few times. J is TRBJ1-5 and V is TRBV30; D is unclear. Trimming removed 1 base at V and 7 bases at J, with 8 bases between. Germline values: CDR1 GTSNPN, CDR2 SVGIG (reference sequence). The CDR3 is 12 residues long. The CDR3 loop reads CAWSGLAQPQHF. The CDR3 region has the DNA TGTGCCTGGAGTGGCCTGGCCCAGCCCCAGCATTTT.